Below, 6 T cell receptor beta chains from the same sample are listed, as sequenced in a study of T-cell reconstitution after alpha-beta-depleted transplantation in children. Unique molecular identifiers were used to barcode this TCRbeta library. TCRdb reprocessed the PCR reads with MiXCR, giving one entry per CDR3 protein. The sample lists some 500,000 distinct CDR3 sequences, approximately 20% occurring once. The starting material was PBMCs from the stem cell graft donor, obtained from the stem cell graft. The receptors were sampled from a human donor who donated a stem cell graft to a child with acute lymphoblastic leukemia.

The sample holds a few counts of this clonotype. The J gene is TRBJ1-5, the V gene TRBV27; 9 bases align to TRBD1. This CDR3 contains 15 residues. From germline, CDR1 is MNHEY and CDR2 SMNVEV (reference sequence). The V segment lost 3 bases and the J segment 10 bases; nucleotides outside the gene matches: 10. The CDR3 bases are TGTGCCAGCAGTTTCACCACAGGGGGCGGAGCACCCCAGCATTTT. Translated: CASSFTTGGGAPQHF.

This clonotype was detected only a few times. The chain links TRBV4-1 to TRBJ2-7; 7 bases are shared with TRBD2. V was clipped by 6 bases and J by 4 bases; unmatched bases: 12. This CDR3 is built from 15 residues. Germline CDR1 is MGHRA and CDR2 is YSYEKL. This chain's CDR3 is CASSRFPSGVYEQYF. CDR3 sequence (DNA): TGCGCCAGCAGTCGATTCCCTAGCGGCGTTTACGAGCAGTACTTC.

This clonotype was counted many times. The V and J genes are TRBV7-3 and TRBJ1-1; tentatively, D is TRBD1 (6 bases). The CDR3 runs 14 residues. V shed 5 bases and J shed 3 bases, with 13 bases lying between them. CDR1 and CDR2 from the germline V gene are SGHTA and FQGTGA. CDR3 in amino acids: CASSVQGWDTEAFF. Here the CDR3 DNA reads TGTGCCAGCAGCGTACAGGGATGGGACACTGAAGCTTTCTTT.

This clonotype was counted only a few times. This chain uses TRBV29-1 with TRBJ1-5, with D perhaps matching TRBD1 (6 bases). This CDR3 region has 15 residues. Germline V gene data show CDR1 as SQVTM and CDR2 as ANQGSEA. Trimming removed 3 bases at V and 2 bases at J, with 14 bases between. The chain's CDR3 is CSVEEEAGGNQPQHF. CDR3 DNA sequence: TGCAGCGTTGAGGAGGAGGCAGGGGGCAATCAGCCCCAGCATTTT.

This clonotype has only a few counts. This chain links TRBV12-3 or TRBV12-4 with TRBJ1-1, with D perhaps TRBD1 (6 bases). The CDR3 loop spans 14 amino acids. The chain's CDR3 is CATQEGGMNTEAFF. The CDR3 DNA sequence: TGTGCAACACAGGAGGGGGGGATGAACACTGAAGCTTTCTTT.

The V call is TRBV25-1, the J call TRBJ2-4, with D unclear. Germline CDR1 and CDR2: MGHDK and SYGVNS. The CDR3 is made up of 14 amino acids. The V and J ends lost 3 bases and 0 bases respectively, with 6 bases between them. The CDR3 is CASSDRVAKNIQYF. The DNA for the CDR3 is TGTGCCAGCAGTGACAGAGTAGCCAAAAACATTCAGTACTTC.